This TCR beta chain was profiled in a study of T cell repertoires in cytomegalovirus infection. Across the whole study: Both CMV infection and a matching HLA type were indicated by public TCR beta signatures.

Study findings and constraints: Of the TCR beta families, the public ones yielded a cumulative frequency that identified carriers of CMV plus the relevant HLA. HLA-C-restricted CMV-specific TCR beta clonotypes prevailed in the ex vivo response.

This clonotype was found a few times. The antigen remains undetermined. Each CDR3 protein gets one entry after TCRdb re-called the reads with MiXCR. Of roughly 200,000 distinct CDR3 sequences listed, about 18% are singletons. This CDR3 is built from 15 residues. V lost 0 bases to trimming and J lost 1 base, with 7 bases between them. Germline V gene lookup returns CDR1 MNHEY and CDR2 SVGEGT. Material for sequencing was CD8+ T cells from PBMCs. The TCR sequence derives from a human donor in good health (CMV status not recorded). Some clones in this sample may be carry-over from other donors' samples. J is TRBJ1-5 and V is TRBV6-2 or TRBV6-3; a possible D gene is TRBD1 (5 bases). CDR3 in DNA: TGTGCCAGCAGTTACTCGAAGGGGAGCAATCAGCCCCAGCATTTT. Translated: CASSYSKGSNQPQHF.